These 29 T cell receptor beta chains share one sample of origin, sequenced in a study of blood T cell repertoires in COVID-19. Data came from immunoSEQ multiplex PCR; TCRdb stores just in-frame clones and leaves some out. The table shows tens of thousands of clones, with roughly four fifths occurring only once. The sequenced sample was peripheral blood. The receptors were sampled from a woman aged 60 to 75 with acute or convalescent COVID-19.

The chain links TRBV7-8 to TRBJ2-7; the D is unclear. The CDR3 totals 13 residues. Trimming removed 8 bases from V and 0 bases from J, with 11 bases in between. Per the germline V gene, CDR1 is SGHVS and CDR2 is FQNEAQ. CDR3 amino acids: CASLKSSSYEQYF. The DNA of the CDR3 is TGTGCCAGCCTAAAAAGTAGCTCCTACGAGCAGTACTTC.

V usage is TRBV7-9 and J usage is TRBJ1-3; TRBD1 is a possible D gene (6 bases). The germline V gene encodes CDR1 SEHNR and CDR2 FQNEAQ (reference sequence). There are 15 residues in the CDR3. The ends were cut back, 3 bases at V and 2 bases at J, with 11 bases in the middle. DNA for the CDR3: TGTGCCAGCAGCTTGGCAGGGGCGCCTGGAAACACCATATATTTT. Translating it yields CASSLAGAPGNTIYF.

This clone turned up a few times. The V gene is TRBV9, the J gene TRBJ1-6; no definite D call. Deletions cut 0 bases from V and 6 bases from J, with 10 bases between. Germline CDR1 SGDLS, CDR2 YYNGEE. CDR3 length equals 15 residues. CDR3 protein: CASSVAAGTNSPLHF. CDR3 in DNA: TGTGCCAGCAGCGTAGCTGCAGGAACTAATTCACCCCTCCACTTT.

The chain has TRBV2 and TRBJ1-6; 9 bases match TRBD1. CDR1 and CDR2 from the germline V gene are SNHLY and FYNNEI. V lost 4 bases, J lost 7 bases, and 2 bases stayed unmatched. This CDR3 contains 14 residues. CDR3 nucleotide sequence: TGTGCCAGCAGTGCGGGACAGGGAAATTCACCCCTCCACTTT. Protein: CASSAGQGNSPLHF.

This clone was found a few times. The V gene is TRBV30, the J gene TRBJ2-7; 8 bases fit TRBD1. The CDR3 has 12 residues. Trimming cost V 5 bases and J 1 base; bases outside gene matches: 1. The germline V gene encodes CDR1 GTSNPN and CDR2 SVGIG (reference sequence). This chain's CDR3 is CAWGQGSYEQYF. The DNA for the CDR3 is TGTGCCTGGGGACAGGGATCCTACGAGCAGTACTTC.

V gene TRBV3-1 (or the pseudogene TRBV3-2) combines with J gene TRBJ1-6; D remains ambiguous. The length of the CDR3 is 14 residues. The germline V gene encodes CDR1 LGHDT and CDR2 YNNKEL (reference sequence). V gave up 3 bases and J gave up 7 bases, with 10 bases separating them. Written as DNA, the CDR3 is TGTGCCAGCAGCCAGGGAGGGTCAAATTCACCCCTCCACTTT. Amino acids: CASSQGGSNSPLHF.

The genes are TRBV10-3 and TRBJ1-5; the D is unclear. Trimming shortened V by 3 bases and J by 1 base, and 16 bases separated the two germline ends. CDR3 length: 17 residues. The germline gives CDR1 ENHRY, CDR2 SYGVKD. In DNA, the CDR3 is TGTGCCATCAGTGAAAACACTTTACAGACGAGCAATCAGCCCCAGCATTTT. Protein product: CAISENTLQTSNQPQHF.

CDR3 in DNA: TGTGCCAGCAGTTACACAGGGCGGGCAGATACGCAGTATTTT. Residues: CASSYTGRADTQYF. The V gene is TRBV6-5, the J gene TRBJ2-3; possibly TRBD1 for D (6 bases). The CDR3 runs 14 residues. From germline, CDR1 is MNHEY and CDR2 SVGAGI. Trimming removed 2 bases at V and 4 bases at J, with 10 bases between.

This sequence joins TRBV6-1 and TRBJ1-6; D remains ambiguous. V was pared by 1 base and J by 6 bases, with 10 bases between. CDR3 size: 15 residues. Germline loops: CDR1 MNHNS, CDR2 SASEGT. The CDR3 sequence is CASSEVGVPNSPLHF. For the CDR3, the DNA is TGTGCCAGCAGTGAAGTCGGGGTCCCTAATTCACCCCTCCACTTT.

This chain links TRBV7-7 with TRBJ2-3; D is undetermined. CDR1 SSHAT and CDR2 FNYEAQ come from the germline V gene (reference sequence). The CDR3 runs to 13 residues. V was shortened by 5 bases and J by 6 bases, with 12 bases between the two germline ends. In DNA, the CDR3 is TGTGCCAGCAGCCCCTCGACTGGGGATACGCAGTATTTT. It specifies CASSPSTGDTQYF.

The V call is TRBV6-5, the J call TRBJ1-6; TRBD1 aligns across 12 bases. Germline values: CDR1 MNHEY, CDR2 SVGAGI. V lost 6 bases to trimming and J lost 10 bases; unmatched junction nucleotides: 4. The CDR3 consists of 14 residues. In nucleotides, the CDR3 is TGTGCCAGCAGGGGACAGGGGGCATTGTCACCCCTCCACTTT. Translated, it gives CASRGQGALSPLHF.

V usage is TRBV6-6 and J usage is TRBJ2-7; D is perhaps TRBD1 (6 bases). CDR1 is MNHNY, CDR2 SVGAGI, per germline (reference sequence). Trimming took 2 bases from V and 2 from J, leaving 10 bases between them. The CDR3 has 14 residues. CDR3: CASSYDRNAYEQYF. DNA of the CDR3: TGTGCCAGCAGTTACGACAGGAATGCCTACGAGCAGTACTTC.

This chain uses TRBV6-5 with TRBJ2-3; possible D gene TRBD1, 5 bases. The CDR3 covers 13 residues. Germline lookup yields CDR1 MNHEY and CDR2 SVGAGI. Trimming left V 6 bases short and J 10 bases short, with 17 bases between. The CDR3 is CASRPRHQGAQYF. In DNA form, the CDR3 reads TGTGCCAGCAGACCGCGTCACCAAGGGGCGCAGTATTTT.

The V call is TRBV11-3, the J call TRBJ2-1; D not certain. Trimming shortened V by 1 base and J by 8 bases, and 15 bases separated the two germline ends. The CDR3 length is 15 residues. Looked up from germline, CDR1 is SGHNT and CDR2 is YENEEA. The CDR3 reads CASSLGSLRQDEQFF. CDR3 in DNA: TGTGCCAGCAGCTTAGGGTCTCTTCGTCAGGATGAGCAGTTCTTC.

The CDR3 is CASSYREGAETQYF. CDR3 bases: TGTGCCAGCAGTTATCGAGAGGGGGCAGAGACCCAGTACTTC. The gene calls are TRBV6-5 and TRBJ2-5; 7 bases are a match to TRBD1. Germline lookup yields CDR1 MNHEY and CDR2 SVGAGI. The CDR3 spans 14 residues. After removal of 3 bases from V and 4 bases from J, the junction contained 5 bases not matched to a gene.

This clone showed up just a few times. The chain combines TRBV7-3 with TRBJ2-1; perhaps TRBD2 as D (5 bases). Trimming cost V 5 bases and J 6 bases, with 11 bases left between them. The CDR3 loop spans 13 amino acids. CDR1 and CDR2 (germline): SGHTA, FQGTGA. The DNA of the CDR3 is TGTGCCAGCAGCCCCACGGGATCCAATGAGCAGTTCTTC. It specifies CASSPTGSNEQFF.

CDR3 bases: TGTGCCAGCAGCGTAGCACAGAACACTGAAGCTTTCTTT. The encoded protein is CASSVAQNTEAFF. J is TRBJ1-1 and V is TRBV9, with D unclear. This CDR3 spans 13 amino acids. CDR1 is SGDLS and CDR2 is YYNGEE in the germline V gene. Trimming cost V 0 bases and J 1 base, with 4 bases left between them.

V and J are TRBV21-1 and TRBJ2-7; the table calls TRBD1, which could not be checked here. TRBV21-1 is a documented pseudogene. This CDR3 has 14 residues. CDR3 region: CASLPGTGGNQQYF. The CDR3, as DNA: TGTGCCAGCCTTCCCGGGACAGGGGGAAACCAGCAGTACTTC.

The chain combines TRBV10-3 with TRBJ2-3; 8 bases fit TRBD1. The CDR3 extends over 15 amino acids. Looked up from germline, CDR1 is ENHRY and CDR2 is SYGVKD. V gave up 6 bases and J gave up 3 bases; unmatched junction bases: 8. For the CDR3, the DNA is TGTGCCATCAGCAAACAGGGGGGCGAGACAGATACGCAGTATTTT. Translated: CAISKQGGETDTQYF.

This chain uses TRBV3-1 (or the pseudogene TRBV3-2) with TRBJ1-2, with D unresolved. Deletions cut 6 bases from V and 4 bases from J, with 12 bases between. This CDR3 is built from 13 residues. Germline values: CDR1 LGHDT, CDR2 YNNKEL (reference sequence). Written as DNA, the CDR3 is TGTGCCAGCAGGGCAGCTACGGGCTATGGCTACACCTTC. It specifies CASRAATGYGYTF.

The chain carries TRBV2 and TRBJ1-2, with a possible D match to TRBD1 (6 bases). Trimming took 0 bases from V and 4 from J, leaving 12 bases between them. CDR1 and CDR2 (germline): SNHLY, FYNNEI. The CDR3 loop spans 15 amino acids. The CDR3 DNA follows: TGTGCCAGCAGTGAAGCGACAGGACAAGTCTATGGCTACACCTTC. Residues: CASSEATGQVYGYTF.

The V gene is TRBV30, the J gene TRBJ1-4; 7 bases fit TRBD1. The CDR3 sequence is 14 residues long. The V segment lost 0 bases and the J segment 5 bases; nucleotides outside the gene matches: 3. Looked up from germline, CDR1 is GTSNPN and CDR2 is SVGIG (reference sequence). DNA of the CDR3: TGTGCCTGGAGTGTAGGGGGCCTCAATGAAAAACTGTTTTTT. Its protein is CAWSVGGLNEKLFF.

This chain joins TRBV4-2 and TRBJ1-6, with D unclear. Trimming shortened V by 1 base and J by 7 bases, and 8 bases separated the two germline ends. The germline CDR1 and CDR2 sequences are LGHNA and YNFKEQ. The CDR3 contains 14 residues. CDR3 nucleotide sequence: TGTGCCAGCAGCCAAGTAGCTGGGAATTCACCCCTCCACTTT. It yields the protein CASSQVAGNSPLHF.

V and J are TRBV3-1 (or the pseudogene TRBV3-2) and TRBJ1-5; D perhaps matches TRBD1 (5 bases). The CDR3 is 15 amino acids. The ends were cut back, 0 bases at V and 1 base at J, with 7 bases in the middle. Germline V CDR1 and CDR2: LGHDT, YNNKEL (reference sequence). CDR3 DNA: TGTGCCAGCAGCCAAGACAGGGTAAGCAATCAGCCCCAGCATTTT. It specifies CASSQDRVSNQPQHF.

This rearrangement joins TRBV28 to TRBJ2-6; TRBD1 matches at 7 bases. The CDR3 length is 15 residues. Looked up from germline, CDR1 is MDHEN and CDR2 is SYDVKM. J gave up 4 bases and V 5 bases, and 5 bases lay outside the gene matches. The CDR3, as DNA: TGTGCCAGCAGTAAAACAGGGGCCGGGGCCAACGTCCTGACTTTC. Amino acids: CASSKTGAGANVLTF.

The CDR3 spells CASSQGQGNTEAFF. DNA of the CDR3: TGTGCCAGCAGCCAAGGGCAGGGGAACACTGAAGCTTTCTTT. V and J are TRBV3-1 (or the pseudogene TRBV3-2) and TRBJ1-1; TRBD1 might be the D (5 bases). The V gene's germline CDR1 is LGHDT and CDR2 YNNKEL (reference sequence). The V end was cut by 1 base, the J end by 1 base, with 7 bases between. This CDR3 spans 14 amino acids.

The chain is built from TRBV30 and TRBJ1-1, with D maybe TRBD1 (5 bases). Trimming stripped 0 bases from V and 1 base from J, with 12 bases between. The CDR3 consists of 15 residues. Germline V CDR1 and CDR2: GTSNPN, SVGIG (reference sequence). Here the CDR3 reads CAWSVLQVPNTEAFF. The CDR3 nucleotides read TGTGCCTGGAGTGTCCTACAGGTACCGAACACTGAAGCTTTCTTT.

This rearrangement joins TRBV21-1 to TRBJ2-7; TRBD2, as called in the table, went unchecked against the DNA. TRBV21-1 is recorded as a pseudogene. This CDR3 is built from 16 residues. CDR3: CAQVRGFGRDIYEQYF. The CDR3 DNA follows: TGTGCCCAGGTACGAGGGTTCGGCAGAGATATCTACGAGCAGTACTTC.

The chain combines TRBV2 with TRBJ2-7, with D perhaps TRBD2 (6 bases). Trimming pared 4 bases from V and 2 bases from J, leaving 15 bases between. The CDR3 extends over 15 amino acids. CDR1 and CDR2 from the germline V gene are SNHLY and FYNNEI. DNA for the CDR3: TGTGCCAGCAGTGGGGCAGGGTCTAGCGCCTACGAGCAGTACTTC. The encoded protein is CASSGAGSSAYEQYF.